These 28 T cell receptor beta chains were all obtained from the same sample, sequenced in a study of shared clonotypes between healthy human individuals. Naivety among CD8 cells was defined by CD45RO negativity and positive CCR7 selection, thereby excluding terminally differentiated effector memory CD45RA+ cells. Measured with immunoSEQ multiplex PCR; TCRdb has only the in-frame clones, and not every one. The table shows approximately 720,000 clones, with roughly nine tenths occurring only once. Source material: naive CD8+ T cells sorted from blood. The receptors derive from a man aged 25-45 years in good health.

This chain joins TRBV10-2 and TRBJ1-5, with no clear D. Germline CDR1 reads WSHSY; CDR2 reads SAAADI. The CDR3 spans 15 residues. Trimming took off 3 bases at V and 0 bases at J, with 9 bases between the two ends. This CDR3 is CASSESGFSNQPQHF. The CDR3 DNA is TGCGCCAGCAGTGAATCGGGGTTTAGCAATCAGCCCCAGCATTTT.

The chain employs TRBV27 and TRBJ1-4; 9 positions agree with TRBD1. The CDR3 is made up of 15 amino acids. CDR1 is MNHEY, CDR2 SMNVEV, per germline (reference sequence). J gave up 8 bases and V 3 bases, and 7 bases lay outside the gene matches. The CDR3 DNA is TGTGCCAGCAGTTTTTCGGGACAGGGAGGGGAAAAACTGTTTTTT. Protein sequence: CASSFSGQGGEKLFF.

V usage is TRBV4-1 and J usage is TRBJ2-7; TRBD1 aligns across 7 bases. With V trimmed by 1 base and J by 3 bases, 6 bases remained unmatched. Per germline, CDR1 MGHRA and CDR2 YSYEKL. This CDR3 region has 15 residues. CDR3 DNA sequence: TGCGCCAGCAGCCAAGTTGATAGGGGGCACTACGAGCAGTACTTC. Its translation is CASSQVDRGHYEQYF.

The gene calls are TRBV19 and TRBJ1-3; D might be TRBD1 (5 bases). CDR1 and CDR2 (germline): LNHDA, SQIVND (reference sequence). V shed 7 bases and J shed 16 bases, with 20 bases lying between them. This CDR3 comprises 12 residues. The CDR3 nucleotides are TGTGCCAGTAAACCCCTGACGGGACTCCTTTATTTT. Encoded protein: CASKPLTGLLYF.

Only one count was recorded for this clone. This chain joins TRBV29-1 and TRBJ2-3; the D call may be TRBD1 or TRBD2 (7 bases each). V was shortened by 6 bases and J by 5 bases, with 21 bases between the two germline ends. This CDR3 has 15 residues. From germline, CDR1 is SQVTM and CDR2 ANQGSEA. The DNA of the CDR3 is TGCAGCGTGGGAGGGGGCGGGAGTAGAATAGATACGCAGTATTTT. Encoded protein: CSVGGGGSRIDTQYF.

The J gene is TRBJ2-5, the V gene TRBV7-7; D tentatively reads TRBD1 or TRBD2 (5 bases each). V was clipped by 5 bases and J by 2 bases, with 12 bases between them. Germline CDR1 and CDR2: SSHAT and FNYEAQ (reference sequence). The CDR3 has 14 amino acids. Here the CDR3 reads CASSPGWGQETQYF. CDR3 bases: TGTGCCAGCAGCCCCGGATGGGGGCAAGAGACCCAGTACTTC.

J is TRBJ2-7 and V is TRBV27, with 8 bases aligning to TRBD1. Germline trimming cut 3 bases from V and 3 bases from J; bases unmatched to any gene: 7. Germline CDR1 MNHEY, CDR2 SMNVEV (reference sequence). The length of the CDR3 is 15 residues. The CDR3 sequence: CASSFGQGAFYEQYF. CDR3 sequence (DNA): TGTGCCAGCAGTTTTGGGCAGGGGGCGTTCTACGAGCAGTACTTC.

The chain combines TRBV7-9 with TRBJ2-7; maybe TRBD1 (5 bases). V was trimmed by 1 base and J by 5 bases, leaving 9 bases between them. The germline V gene has CDR1 SEHNR and CDR2 FQNEAQ (reference sequence). CDR3 length equals 13 residues. This chain's CDR3 is CASSLGPTDEQYF. In DNA form, the CDR3 reads TGTGCCAGCAGCTTAGGACCGACAGACGAGCAGTACTTC. The full variable domain, completed using reference TRBV7-9 and TRBJ2-7, is DTGVSQNPRHKITKRGQNVTFRCDPISEHNRLYWYRQTLGQGPEFLTYFQNEAQLEKSRLLSDRFSAERPKGSFSTLEIQRTEQGDSAMYLCASSLGPTDEQYFGPGTRLTVT.

The V call is TRBV7-9, the J call TRBJ2-1; possibly TRBD1 or TRBD2 for D (6 bases each). The germline V gene encodes CDR1 SEHNR and CDR2 FQNEAQ (reference sequence). With 8 bases removed from V and 0 bases from J, the gap between germline ends came to 14 bases. The CDR3 is 15 amino acids. The CDR3 coding sequence is TGTGCCAGCTTTGGGGGGCGGGCCTCCTACAATGAGCAGTTCTTC. Translated: CASFGGRASYNEQFF.

The rearrangement joins TRBV9 to TRBJ2-1; D remains unclear. Germline lookup yields CDR1 SGDLS and CDR2 YYNGEE. V was clipped by 0 bases and J by 12 bases, with 19 bases between them. The CDR3 consists of 15 residues. The CDR3 protein is CASSVVEEDFIGQFF. The CDR3 DNA reads as TGTGCCAGCAGCGTAGTTGAGGAAGACTTCATAGGGCAGTTCTTC. Variable domain in full (rest from reference TRBV9 and TRBJ2-1): DSGVTQTPKHLITATGQRVTLRCSPRSGDLSVYWYQQSLDQGLQFLIQYYNGEERAKGNILERFSAQQFPDLHSELNLSSLELGDSALYFCASSVVEEDFIGQFFGPGTRLTVL.

Concerning this clone: A far larger clone is only one base removed, so a read error is likely. J is TRBJ2-2 and V is TRBV2; no reliable D call. This CDR3 is 11 amino acids long. V gave up 6 bases and J gave up 3 bases, with 2 bases separating them. Germline V gene lookup returns CDR1 SNHLY and CDR2 FYNNEI. In nucleotides, the CDR3 is TGTGCCAGCAGGGACACCGGGGAGCTGTTTTTT. The encoded protein is CASRDTGELFF.

The chain is built from TRBV28 and TRBJ1-2; D is uncertain. In germline, CDR1 is MDHEN, CDR2 SYDVKM. This CDR3 has 12 residues. Between the trimmed V and J ends, which lost 3 bases and 10 bases, there was a span of 12 bases. CDR3 loop: CASSLKESDYTF. The CDR3 DNA sequence: TGTGCCAGCAGTTTGAAGGAATCCGACTACACCTTC.

V is TRBV27 and J is TRBJ2-7; the D gene could be TRBD1 or TRBD2 (5 bases each). Deletions cut 8 bases from V and 2 bases from J, with 19 bases between. Germline V gene data show CDR1 as MNHEY and CDR2 as SMNVEV (reference sequence). The CDR3 totals 15 residues. This CDR3 is CASASLPGPAYEQYF. The CDR3 DNA reads as TGTGCCAGCGCCTCATTACCGGGACCCGCCTACGAGCAGTACTTC.

The CDR3 is CASSLRYGGSDTEAFF. The CDR3 DNA reads as TGCGCCAGCAGCTTGAGGTACGGGGGTTCGGACACTGAAGCTTTCTTT. The rearrangement uses TRBV5-1 and TRBJ1-1; D perhaps matches TRBD1 (5 bases). The CDR3 totals 16 residues. Germline CDR1 SGHRS, CDR2 YFSETQ. V lost 1 base and J 3 bases, leaving 16 bases between the germline ends.

CDR3 residues: CASSPGLAGVNEQFF. CDR3 DNA sequence: TGTGCCAGCAGCCCTGGACTAGCGGGAGTTAATGAGCAGTTCTTC. This chain links TRBV5-8 with TRBJ2-1, with 13 bases aligning to TRBD2. CDR1 and CDR2 (germline): SGHTS, YDEGEE. The CDR3 runs to 15 residues. V dropped 4 bases and J dropped 7; count of bases not matched to a gene: 5.

DNA for the CDR3: TGTGCCAGCAGCTTGTGGGGAATACTCTATGGCTACACCTTC. Encoded protein: CASSLWGILYGYTF. The chain joins TRBV5-6 to TRBJ1-2, with no clear D. The CDR3 runs 14 residues. V gave up 1 base and J gave up 4 bases, with 11 bases separating them. CDR1 and CDR2 from the germline V gene are SGHDT and YYEEEE.

The chain links TRBV5-6 to TRBJ2-6; D perhaps matches TRBD2 (7 bases). The CDR3 sequence is 17 residues long. Germline V gives CDR1 SGHDT, CDR2 YYEEEE. Trimming took off 4 bases at V and 4 bases at J, with 18 bases between the two ends. CDR3 in DNA: TGTGCCAGCAGCGCCCTCGGCGGGGGCTCCGGGGCCAACGTCCTGACTTTC. As protein: CASSALGGGSGANVLTF.

This chain links TRBV10-2 with TRBJ2-3; no clear D gene. V shed 4 bases and J shed 4 bases, with 6 bases lying between them. Per germline, CDR1 WSHSY and CDR2 SAAADI. This CDR3 spans 12 amino acids. The CDR3 bases are TGCGCCAGCAGTGTATTCGCAGATACGCAGTATTTT. Translating it yields CASSVFADTQYF.

The V call is TRBV27, the J call TRBJ2-7; possible D gene TRBD2, 5 bases. V lost 1 base to trimming and J lost 2 bases, with 18 bases between them. CDR1 is MNHEY, CDR2 SMNVEV, per germline (reference sequence). CDR3 size: 17 residues. This CDR3 reads CASSLLVRSGGTYEQYF. The CDR3 coding sequence is TGTGCCAGCAGTTTATTAGTCCGCAGCGGCGGTACCTACGAGCAGTACTTC.

This chain links TRBV4-1 with TRBJ1-5, with D uncertain. Trimming pared 4 bases from V and 2 bases from J, leaving 12 bases between. Germline values: CDR1 MGHRA, CDR2 YSYEKL. The CDR3 is 15 residues long. This CDR3 is CASSLVRVGNQPQHF. DNA of the CDR3: TGCGCCAGCAGCCTTGTACGGGTCGGCAATCAGCCCCAGCATTTT.

The chain recombines TRBV14 with TRBJ2-2, with D possibly TRBD1 on 5 matching bases. The germline CDR1 and CDR2 sequences are SGHDN and FVKESK. The V end lost 4 bases, the J end lost 0 bases, and 9 bases lay between the germline ends. This CDR3 is 15 amino acids long. In nucleotides, the CDR3 is TGTGCCAGCAGCCCGGACATCGCGAACACCGGGGAGCTGTTTTTT. Protein: CASSPDIANTGELFF.

The J gene is TRBJ2-1, the V gene TRBV7-2, with 8 bases fitting TRBD2. Germline V gene lookup returns CDR1 SGHTA and CDR2 FQGNSA. J lost 7 bases, V lost 0 bases, and 20 bases had no gene match. This CDR3 spans 20 amino acids. This CDR3 is CASSLAHPTFRLANHNEQFF. Written as DNA, the CDR3 is TGTGCCAGCAGCTTAGCCCATCCCACCTTTAGACTAGCGAACCATAATGAGCAGTTCTTC.

The CDR3 sequence is CASSIFVGHYGYTF. As DNA, the CDR3 is TGTGCCAGTAGTATTTTCGTCGGTCACTATGGCTACACCTTC. The chain is built from TRBV19 and TRBJ1-2; no definite D call. Germline V CDR1 and CDR2: LNHDA, SQIVND (reference sequence). The CDR3 runs 14 residues. V gave up 3 bases and J gave up 3 bases, with 11 bases separating them.

This chain joins TRBV18 and TRBJ2-7; 9 bases match TRBD2. V was clipped by 6 bases and J by 6 bases; unmatched bases: 9. The CDR3 runs to 14 residues. Germline CDR1 and CDR2: KGHSH and LQKENI. The DNA for the CDR3 is TGTGCCAGCTCCTTAGCGGGAGACAGCGGCGAGCAGTACTTC. It encodes CASSLAGDSGEQYF.

The chain recombines TRBV7-9 with TRBJ2-7; 8 nucleotides match TRBD2. The CDR3 covers 13 residues. Germline assignment: CDR1 SEHNR and CDR2 FQNEAQ (reference sequence). CDR3 sequence (DNA): TGTGCTGGGACGGCGGGAGGCTCCTACGAGCAGTACTTC. Protein product: CAGTAGGSYEQYF.

Details on this clone: Other nucleotide sequences in the sample specify the same CDR3. The V gene is TRBV6-6, the J gene TRBJ2-1; D not resolved. Germline CDR1 MNHNY, CDR2 SVGAGI (reference sequence). This CDR3 region has 11 residues. The V and J ends lost 2 bases and 8 bases respectively, with 4 bases between them. CDR3 in DNA: TGTGCCAGCAGTTACGGGGATGAGCAGTTCTTC. It is translated as CASSYGDEQFF.

Worth noting for this clone: A single base is all that separates this from a far larger clone, so a read error is likely. Other DNA sequences from this sample encode an identical CDR3 as well. The genes are TRBV6-5 and TRBJ2-2; D unresolved. This CDR3 spans 11 amino acids. Germline CDR1 MNHEY, CDR2 SVGAGI. Trimming stripped 6 bases from V and 4 bases from J, with 3 bases between. The CDR3 is CASRTTGELFF. Written as DNA, the CDR3 is TGTGCCAGCAGGACCACCGGGGAGCTGTTTTTT.

This clone has just one count. J is TRBJ2-5 and V is TRBV10-1; 7 nucleotides agree with TRBD2. The CDR3 extends over 18 amino acids. Germline V gives CDR1 WNHNN, CDR2 SYGVQD (reference sequence). V gave up 6 bases and J gave up 3 bases; unmatched junction bases: 19. The DNA of the CDR3 is TGCGCCAGCAGGGGAGGGCGGGAGACGGGTTGGGCCGAAGAGACCCAGTACTTC. It yields the protein CASRGGRETGWAEETQYF.